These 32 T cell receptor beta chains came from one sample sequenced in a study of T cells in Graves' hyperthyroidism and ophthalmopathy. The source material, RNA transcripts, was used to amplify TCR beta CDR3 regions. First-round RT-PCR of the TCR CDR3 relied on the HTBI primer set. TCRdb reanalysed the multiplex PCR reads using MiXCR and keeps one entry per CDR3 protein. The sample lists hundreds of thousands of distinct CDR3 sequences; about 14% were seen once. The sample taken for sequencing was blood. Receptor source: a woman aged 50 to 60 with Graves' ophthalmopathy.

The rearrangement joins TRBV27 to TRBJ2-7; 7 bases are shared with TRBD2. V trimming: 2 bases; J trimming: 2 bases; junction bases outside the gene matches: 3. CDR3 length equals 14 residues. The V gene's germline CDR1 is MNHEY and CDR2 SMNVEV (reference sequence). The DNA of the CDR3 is TGTGCCAGCAGTTTACTAGCGGAGGCCTACGAGCAGTACTTC. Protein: CASSLLAEAYEQYF.

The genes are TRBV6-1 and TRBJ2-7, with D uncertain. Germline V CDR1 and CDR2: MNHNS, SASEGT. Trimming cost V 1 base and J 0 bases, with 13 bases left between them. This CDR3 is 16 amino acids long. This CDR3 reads CASSEGFSGLSYEQYF. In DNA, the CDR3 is TGTGCCAGCAGTGAAGGGTTCTCCGGGCTCTCCTACGAGCAGTACTTC.

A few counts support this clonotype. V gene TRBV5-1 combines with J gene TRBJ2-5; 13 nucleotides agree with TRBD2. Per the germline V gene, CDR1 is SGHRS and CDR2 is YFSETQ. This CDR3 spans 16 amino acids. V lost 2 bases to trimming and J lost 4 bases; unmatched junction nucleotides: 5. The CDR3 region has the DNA TGCGCCAGCAGCTTCCAGGGACTAGCGGGATTAGAGACCCAGTACTTC. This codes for CASSFQGLAGLETQYF.

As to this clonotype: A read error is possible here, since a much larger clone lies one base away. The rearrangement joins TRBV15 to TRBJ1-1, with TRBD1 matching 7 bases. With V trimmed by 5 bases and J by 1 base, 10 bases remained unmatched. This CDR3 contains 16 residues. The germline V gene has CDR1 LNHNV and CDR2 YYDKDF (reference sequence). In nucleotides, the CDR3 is TGTGCCACCAGCGGATCGGGACAGCCACCGAACACTGAAGCTTTCTTT. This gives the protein CATSGSGQPPNTEAFF.

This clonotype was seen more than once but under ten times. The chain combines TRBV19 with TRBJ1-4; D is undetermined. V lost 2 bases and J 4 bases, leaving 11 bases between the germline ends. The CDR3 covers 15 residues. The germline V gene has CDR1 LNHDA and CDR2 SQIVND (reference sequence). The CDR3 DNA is TGTGCCAGTAGTATACAAACCGGGAATAATGAAAAACTGTTTTTT. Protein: CASSIQTGNNEKLFF.

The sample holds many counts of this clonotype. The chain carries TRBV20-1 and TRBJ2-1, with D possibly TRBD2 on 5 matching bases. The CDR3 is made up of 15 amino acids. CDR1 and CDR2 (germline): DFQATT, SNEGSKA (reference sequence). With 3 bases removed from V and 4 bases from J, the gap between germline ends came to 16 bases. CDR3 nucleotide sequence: TGCAGTGCTAGGGCGGCGGATCGGGATTACAATGAGCAGTTCTTC. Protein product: CSARAADRDYNEQFF.

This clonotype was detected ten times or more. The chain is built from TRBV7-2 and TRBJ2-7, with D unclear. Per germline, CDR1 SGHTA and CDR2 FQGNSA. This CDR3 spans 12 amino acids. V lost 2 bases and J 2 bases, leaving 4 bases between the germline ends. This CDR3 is CASSLTAYEQYF. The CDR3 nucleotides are TGTGCCAGCAGCTTAACGGCCTACGAGCAGTACTTC.

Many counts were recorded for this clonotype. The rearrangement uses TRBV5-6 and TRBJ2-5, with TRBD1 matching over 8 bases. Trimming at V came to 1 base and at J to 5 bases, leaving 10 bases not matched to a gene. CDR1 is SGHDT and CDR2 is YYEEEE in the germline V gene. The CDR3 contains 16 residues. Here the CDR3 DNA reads TGTGCCAGCAGCTTGTTGGTACAGGGGGTTGGGGAGACCCAGTACTTC. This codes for CASSLLVQGVGETQYF.

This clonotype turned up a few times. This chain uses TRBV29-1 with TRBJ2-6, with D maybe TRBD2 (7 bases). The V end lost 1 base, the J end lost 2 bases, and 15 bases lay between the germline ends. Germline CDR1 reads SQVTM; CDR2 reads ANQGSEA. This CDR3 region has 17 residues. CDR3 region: CSVEGGGRAAGANVLTF. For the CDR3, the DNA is TGCAGCGTTGAAGGCGGGGGCAGGGCAGCTGGGGCCAACGTCCTGACTTTC.

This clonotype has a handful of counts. The CDR3 region has the DNA TGCGCCAGCAGCCAAGATTCTTTTATAGGCGGGAGGGCAAATGAGCAGTTCTTC. Translating gives CASSQDSFIGGRANEQFF. This chain uses TRBV4-3 with TRBJ2-1, with 9 positions matching TRBD2. The CDR3 has 18 residues. V shed 0 bases, J shed 7 bases, and the junction held 13 bases outside the gene matches. Germline loops: CDR1 LGHNA, CDR2 YSLEER.

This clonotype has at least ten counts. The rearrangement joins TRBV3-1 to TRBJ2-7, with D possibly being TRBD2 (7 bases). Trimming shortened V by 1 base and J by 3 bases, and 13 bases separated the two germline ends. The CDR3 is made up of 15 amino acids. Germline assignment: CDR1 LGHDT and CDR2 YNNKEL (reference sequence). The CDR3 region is CASSQGGGTYYEQYF. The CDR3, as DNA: TGTGCCAGCAGCCAAGGGGGGGGGACATACTACGAGCAGTACTTC.

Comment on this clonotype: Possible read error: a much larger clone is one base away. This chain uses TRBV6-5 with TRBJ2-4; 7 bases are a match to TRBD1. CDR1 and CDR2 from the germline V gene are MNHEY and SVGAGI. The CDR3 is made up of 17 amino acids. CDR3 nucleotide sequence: TGTGCCAGCAGTTACTCGATGGGGACAGTGGCCAAAAACATTCAGCACTTC. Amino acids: CASSYSMGTVAKNIQHF.

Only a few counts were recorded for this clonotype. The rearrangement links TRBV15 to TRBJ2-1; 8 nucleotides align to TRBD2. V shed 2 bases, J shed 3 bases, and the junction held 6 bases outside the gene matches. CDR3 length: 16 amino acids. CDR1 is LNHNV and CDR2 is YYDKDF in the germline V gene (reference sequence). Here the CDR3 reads CATSRPSGGGYNEQFF. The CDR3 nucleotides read TGTGCCACCAGCAGACCCTCGGGGGGGGGCTACAATGAGCAGTTCTTC.

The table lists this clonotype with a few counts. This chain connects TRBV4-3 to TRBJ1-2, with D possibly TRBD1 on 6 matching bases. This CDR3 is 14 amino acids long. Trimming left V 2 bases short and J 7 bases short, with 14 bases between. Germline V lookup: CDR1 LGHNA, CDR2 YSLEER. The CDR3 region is CASSQRRGGLGYTF. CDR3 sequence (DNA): TGCGCCAGCAGCCAAAGGCGTGGGGGCCTTGGCTACACCTTC.

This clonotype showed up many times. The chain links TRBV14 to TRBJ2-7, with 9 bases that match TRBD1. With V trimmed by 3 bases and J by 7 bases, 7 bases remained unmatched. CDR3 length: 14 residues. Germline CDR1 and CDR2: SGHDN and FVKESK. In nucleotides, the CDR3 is TGTGCCAGCAGCCAGGGACAGGGCTCGGGGGAGCAGTACTTC. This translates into CASSQGQGSGEQYF.

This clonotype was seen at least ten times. The DNA for the CDR3 is TGTGCCAGCCAAGGGGCCCTAGCGGGAGAAAATGAGCAGTTCTTC. This translates into CASQGALAGENEQFF. This chain links TRBV2 with TRBJ2-1, with 10 positions matching TRBD2. Germline-derived CDR1 and CDR2 are SNHLY and FYNNEI. The CDR3 contains 15 residues. Trimming removed 8 bases from V and 7 bases from J; junction bases left unmatched: 11.

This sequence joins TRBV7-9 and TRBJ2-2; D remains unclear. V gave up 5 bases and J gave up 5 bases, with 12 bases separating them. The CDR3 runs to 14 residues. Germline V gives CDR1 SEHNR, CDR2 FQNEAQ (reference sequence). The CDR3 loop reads CASSPPGRTGELFF. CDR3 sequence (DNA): TGTGCCAGCAGCCCACCTGGTAGGACCGGGGAGCTGTTTTTT.

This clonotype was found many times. CDR3 region: CSATKDRGPTEAFF. Here the CDR3 DNA reads TGCAGTGCCACTAAGGACAGGGGGCCCACGGAAGCTTTCTTT. This sequence joins TRBV20-1 and TRBJ1-1; TRBD1 aligns across 11 bases. Germline V gene lookup returns CDR1 DFQATT and CDR2 SNEGSKA (reference sequence). Trimming at V came to 6 bases and at J to 8 bases, leaving 11 bases not matched to a gene. There are 14 residues in the CDR3.

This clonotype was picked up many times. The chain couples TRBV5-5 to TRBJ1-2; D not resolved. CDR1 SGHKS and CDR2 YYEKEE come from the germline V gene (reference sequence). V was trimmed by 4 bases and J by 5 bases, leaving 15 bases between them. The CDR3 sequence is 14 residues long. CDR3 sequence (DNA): TGTGCCAGCAGCGGTTTTGAGGCGGGGTATGGCTACACCTTC. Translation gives CASSGFEAGYGYTF.

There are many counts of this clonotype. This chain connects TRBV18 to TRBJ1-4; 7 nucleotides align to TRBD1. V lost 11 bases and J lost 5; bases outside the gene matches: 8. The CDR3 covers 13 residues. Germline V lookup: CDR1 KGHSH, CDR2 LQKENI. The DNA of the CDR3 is TGTGCCGCCCAGTCGGGACAGAATGAAAAACTGTTTTTT. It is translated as CAAQSGQNEKLFF.

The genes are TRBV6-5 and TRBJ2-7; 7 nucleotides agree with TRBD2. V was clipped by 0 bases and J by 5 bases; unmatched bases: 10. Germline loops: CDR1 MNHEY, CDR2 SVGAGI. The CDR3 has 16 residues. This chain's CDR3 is CASSYSNGREWDEQYF. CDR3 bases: TGTGCCAGCAGTTACTCGAATGGGCGGGAGTGGGACGAGCAGTACTTC.

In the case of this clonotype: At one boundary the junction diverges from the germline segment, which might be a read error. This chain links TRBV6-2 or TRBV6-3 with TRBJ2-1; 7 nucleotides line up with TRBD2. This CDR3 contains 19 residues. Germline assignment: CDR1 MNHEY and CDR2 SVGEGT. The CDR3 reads CASMGFSGHNLSSYNEQFF. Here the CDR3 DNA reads TGTGCTAGCATGGGGTTTAGCGGGCACAACCTCAGCTCCTACAATGAGCAGTTCTTC.

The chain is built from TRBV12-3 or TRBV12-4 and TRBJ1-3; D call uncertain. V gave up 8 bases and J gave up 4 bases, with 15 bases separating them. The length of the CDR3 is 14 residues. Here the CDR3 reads CASGSGVPGNTIYF. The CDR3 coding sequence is TGTGCCAGCGGCTCCGGGGTACCCGGAAACACCATATATTTT.

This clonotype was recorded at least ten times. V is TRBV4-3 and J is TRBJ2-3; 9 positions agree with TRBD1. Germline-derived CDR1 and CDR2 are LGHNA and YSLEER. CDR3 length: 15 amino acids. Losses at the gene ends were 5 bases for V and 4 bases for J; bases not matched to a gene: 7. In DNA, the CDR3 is TGCGCCAGCAGCTACAGGGGGCTAGCGGCAGATACGCAGTATTTT. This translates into CASSYRGLAADTQYF.

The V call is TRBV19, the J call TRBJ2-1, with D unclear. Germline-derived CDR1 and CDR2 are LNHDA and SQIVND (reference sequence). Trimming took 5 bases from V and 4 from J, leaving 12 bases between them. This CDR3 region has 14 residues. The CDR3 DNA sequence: TGTGCCAGTAGTCGCCTGGAGAAGTACAATGAGCAGTTCTTC. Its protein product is CASSRLEKYNEQFF.

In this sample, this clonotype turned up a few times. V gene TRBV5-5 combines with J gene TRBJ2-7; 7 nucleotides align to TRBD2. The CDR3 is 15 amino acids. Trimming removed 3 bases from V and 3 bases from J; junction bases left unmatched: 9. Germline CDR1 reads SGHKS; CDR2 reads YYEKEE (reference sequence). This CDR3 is CASSSTAGVDYEQYF. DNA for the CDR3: TGTGCCAGCAGCTCCACCGCGGGGGTGGACTACGAGCAGTACTTC.

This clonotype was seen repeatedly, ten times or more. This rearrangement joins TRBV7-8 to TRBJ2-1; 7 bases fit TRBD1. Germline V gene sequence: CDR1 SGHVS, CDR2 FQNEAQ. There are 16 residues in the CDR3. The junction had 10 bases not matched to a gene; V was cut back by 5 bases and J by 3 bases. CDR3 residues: CASSPAGRGIYNEQFF. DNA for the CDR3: TGTGCCAGCAGCCCCGCCGGCAGGGGGATCTACAATGAGCAGTTCTTC.

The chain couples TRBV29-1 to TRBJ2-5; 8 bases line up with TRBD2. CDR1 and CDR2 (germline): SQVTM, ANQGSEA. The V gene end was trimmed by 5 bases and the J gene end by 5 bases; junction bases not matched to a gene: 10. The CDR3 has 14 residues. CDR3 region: CSVPTLGRAETQYF. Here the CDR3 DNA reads TGCAGCGTTCCTACCCTCGGGAGGGCGGAGACCCAGTACTTC.

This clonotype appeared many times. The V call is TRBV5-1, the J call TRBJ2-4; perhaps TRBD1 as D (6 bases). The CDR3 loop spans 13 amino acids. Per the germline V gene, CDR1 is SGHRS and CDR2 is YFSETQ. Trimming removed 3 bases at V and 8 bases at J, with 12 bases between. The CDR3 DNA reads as TGCGCCAGCAGCTCCACAGGGTGGGACATTCAGTACTTC. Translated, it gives CASSSTGWDIQYF.

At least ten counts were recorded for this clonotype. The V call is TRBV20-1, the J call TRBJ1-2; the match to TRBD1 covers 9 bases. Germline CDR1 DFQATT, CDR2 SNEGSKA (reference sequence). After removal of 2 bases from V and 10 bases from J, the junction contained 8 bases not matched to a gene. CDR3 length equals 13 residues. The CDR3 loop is CSARIGQGPDYTF. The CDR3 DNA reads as TGCAGTGCTAGAATCGGACAGGGGCCTGACTACACCTTC.

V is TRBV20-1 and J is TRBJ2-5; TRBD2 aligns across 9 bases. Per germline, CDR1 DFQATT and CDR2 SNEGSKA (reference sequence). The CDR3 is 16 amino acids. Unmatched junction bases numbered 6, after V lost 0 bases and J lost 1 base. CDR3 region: CSARDLLAGSQETQYF. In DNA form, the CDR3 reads TGCAGTGCTAGAGATTTGCTAGCGGGAAGCCAAGAGACCCAGTACTTC.

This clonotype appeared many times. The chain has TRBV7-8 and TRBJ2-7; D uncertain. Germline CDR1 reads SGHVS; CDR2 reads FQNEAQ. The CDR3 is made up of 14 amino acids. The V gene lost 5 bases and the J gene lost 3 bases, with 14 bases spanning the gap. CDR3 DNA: TGTGCCAGCAGCGCCCACGAGATGATCTACGAGCAGTACTTC. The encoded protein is CASSAHEMIYEQYF.